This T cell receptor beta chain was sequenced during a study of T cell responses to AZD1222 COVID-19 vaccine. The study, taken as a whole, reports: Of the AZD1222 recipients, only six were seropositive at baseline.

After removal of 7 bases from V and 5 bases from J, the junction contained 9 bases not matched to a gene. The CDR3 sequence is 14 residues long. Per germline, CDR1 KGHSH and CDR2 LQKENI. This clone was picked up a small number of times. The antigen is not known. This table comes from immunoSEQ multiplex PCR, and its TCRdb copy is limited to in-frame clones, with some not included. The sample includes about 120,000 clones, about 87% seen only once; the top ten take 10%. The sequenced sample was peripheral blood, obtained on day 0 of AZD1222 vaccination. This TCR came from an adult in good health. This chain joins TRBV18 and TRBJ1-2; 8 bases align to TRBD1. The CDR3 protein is CASFTGTGTYGYTF. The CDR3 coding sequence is TGTGCCAGCTTCACCGGGACAGGAACTTATGGCTACACCTTC.